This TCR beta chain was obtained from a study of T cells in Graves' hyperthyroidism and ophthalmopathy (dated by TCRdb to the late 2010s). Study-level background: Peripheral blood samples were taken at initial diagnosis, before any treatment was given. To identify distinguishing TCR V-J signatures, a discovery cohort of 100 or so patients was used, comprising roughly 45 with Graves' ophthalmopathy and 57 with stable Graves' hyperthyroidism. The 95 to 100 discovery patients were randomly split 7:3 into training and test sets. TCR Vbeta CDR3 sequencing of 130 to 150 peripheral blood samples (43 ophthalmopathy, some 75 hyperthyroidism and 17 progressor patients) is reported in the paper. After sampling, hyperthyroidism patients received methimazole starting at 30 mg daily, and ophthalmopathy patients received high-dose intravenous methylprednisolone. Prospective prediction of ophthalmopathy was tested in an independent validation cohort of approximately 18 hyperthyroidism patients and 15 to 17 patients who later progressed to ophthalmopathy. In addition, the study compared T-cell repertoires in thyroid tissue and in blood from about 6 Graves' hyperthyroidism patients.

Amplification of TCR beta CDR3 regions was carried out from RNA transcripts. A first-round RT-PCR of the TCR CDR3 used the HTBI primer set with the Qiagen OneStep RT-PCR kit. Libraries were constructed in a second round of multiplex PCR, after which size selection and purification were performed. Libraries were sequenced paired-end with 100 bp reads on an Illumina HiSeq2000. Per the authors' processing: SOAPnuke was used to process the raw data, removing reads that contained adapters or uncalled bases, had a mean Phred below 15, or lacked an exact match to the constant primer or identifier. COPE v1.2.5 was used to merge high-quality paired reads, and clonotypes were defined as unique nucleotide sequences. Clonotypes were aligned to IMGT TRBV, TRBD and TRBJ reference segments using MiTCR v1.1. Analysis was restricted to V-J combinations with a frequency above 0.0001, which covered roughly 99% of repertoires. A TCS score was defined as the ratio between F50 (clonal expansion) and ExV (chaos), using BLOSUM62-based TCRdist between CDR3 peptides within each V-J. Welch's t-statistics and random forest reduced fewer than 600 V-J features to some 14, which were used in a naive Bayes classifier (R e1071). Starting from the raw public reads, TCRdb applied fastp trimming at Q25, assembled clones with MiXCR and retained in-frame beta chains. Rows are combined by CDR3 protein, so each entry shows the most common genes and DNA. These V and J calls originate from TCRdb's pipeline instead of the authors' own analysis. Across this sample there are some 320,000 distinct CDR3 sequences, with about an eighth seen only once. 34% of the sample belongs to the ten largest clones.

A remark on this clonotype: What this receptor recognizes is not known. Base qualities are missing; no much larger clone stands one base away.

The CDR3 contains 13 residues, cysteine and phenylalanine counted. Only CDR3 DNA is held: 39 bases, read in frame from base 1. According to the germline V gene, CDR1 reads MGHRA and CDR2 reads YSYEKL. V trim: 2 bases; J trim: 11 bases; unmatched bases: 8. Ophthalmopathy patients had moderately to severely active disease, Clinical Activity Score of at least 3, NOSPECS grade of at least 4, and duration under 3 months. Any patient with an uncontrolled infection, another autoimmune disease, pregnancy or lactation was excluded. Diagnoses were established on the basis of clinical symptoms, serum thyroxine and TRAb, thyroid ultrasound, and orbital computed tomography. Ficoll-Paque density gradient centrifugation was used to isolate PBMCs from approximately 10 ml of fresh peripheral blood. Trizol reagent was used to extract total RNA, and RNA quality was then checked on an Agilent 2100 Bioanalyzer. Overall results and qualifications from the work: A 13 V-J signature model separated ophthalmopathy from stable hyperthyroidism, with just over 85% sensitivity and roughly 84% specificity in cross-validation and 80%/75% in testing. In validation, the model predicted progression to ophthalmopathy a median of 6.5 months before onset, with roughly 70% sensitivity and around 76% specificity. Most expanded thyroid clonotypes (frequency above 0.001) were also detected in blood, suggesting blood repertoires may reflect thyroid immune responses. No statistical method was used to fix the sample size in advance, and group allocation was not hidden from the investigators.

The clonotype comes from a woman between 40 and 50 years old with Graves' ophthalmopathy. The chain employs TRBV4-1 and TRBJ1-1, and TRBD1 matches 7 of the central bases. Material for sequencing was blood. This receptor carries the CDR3 CASSQQDRLEAFF. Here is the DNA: TGCGCCAGCAGCCAACAGGACAGGTTGGAGGCTTTCTTT.